A selection of T cell receptor beta chains follows, all from one sample in a study of shared clonotypes between healthy human individuals. Assay used: immunoSEQ multiplex PCR; TCRdb lists only in-frame clones, some missing. The sample has about 1.1 million clones, roughly 74% seen once. Sequenced sample: memory CD4+ T cells from PBMCs. These receptors all come from a man aged 18 to 29 in good health. Some clones in this sample may be carry-over from other donors' samples. The conserved cysteine and the conserved F or W are not part of the CDR3 here.

j_gene: TRBJ2-2; v_gene: TRBV7-8; CDR3aa: ASSTGQGPNTGELF
j_gene: TRBJ2-1; v_gene: TRBV7-2; CDR3aa: ASSLKGLGRF
j_gene: TRBJ2-2; v_gene: TRBV4-2; CDR3aa: ASSRGTSGRANTGELF
j_gene: TRBJ1-3; v_gene: TRBV9; CDR3aa: ASSVEGGNTIY
j_gene: TRBJ1-5; v_gene: TRBV6-5; CDR3aa: ASSYGVGRNQPQH
j_gene: TRBJ1-5; v_gene: TRBV10-3; CDR3aa: AISGVGQSGQPQH
j_gene: TRBJ2-7; v_gene: TRBV30; CDR3aa: AWSAFREQY
j_gene: TRBJ2-1; v_gene: TRBV30; CDR3aa: AWSEHFYNEQF
j_gene: TRBJ2-1; v_gene: TRBV7-3; CDR3aa: ASSWTSGSYSNEQF
j_gene: TRBJ1-1; v_gene: TRBV7-6; CDR3aa: ASSDRTGKENEAF
j_gene: TRBJ2-5; v_gene: TRBV7-3; CDR3aa: ASSLSGTRETQY
j_gene: TRBJ1-2; v_gene: TRBV4-1; CDR3aa: ASSQGTGLLGYT
j_gene: TRBJ2-3; v_gene: TRBV7-9; CDR3aa: AFRDSSTDTQY